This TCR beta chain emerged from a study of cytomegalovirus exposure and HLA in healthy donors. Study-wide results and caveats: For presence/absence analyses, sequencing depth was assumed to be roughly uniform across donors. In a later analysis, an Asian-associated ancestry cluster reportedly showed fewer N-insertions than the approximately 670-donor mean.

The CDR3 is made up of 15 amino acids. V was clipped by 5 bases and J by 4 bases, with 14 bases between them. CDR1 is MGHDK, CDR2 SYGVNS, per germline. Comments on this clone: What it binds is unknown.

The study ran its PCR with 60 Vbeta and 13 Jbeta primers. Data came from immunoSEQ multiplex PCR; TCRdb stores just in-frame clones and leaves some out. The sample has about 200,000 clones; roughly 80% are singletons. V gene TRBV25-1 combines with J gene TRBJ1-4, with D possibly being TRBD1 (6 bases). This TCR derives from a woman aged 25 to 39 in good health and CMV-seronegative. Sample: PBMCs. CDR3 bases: TGTGCCAGCAGTTCCAGGACAGCGATTAATGAAAAACTGTTTTTT. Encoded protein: CASSSRTAINEKLFF. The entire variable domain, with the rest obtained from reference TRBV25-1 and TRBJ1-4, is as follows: EADIYQTPRYLVIGTGKKITLECSQTMGHDKMYWYQQDPGMELHLIHYSYGVNSTEKGDLSSESTVSRIRTEHFPLTLESARPSHTSQYLCASSSRTAINEKLFFGSGTQLSVL.